This T cell receptor (beta chain) was recovered during a study of T cell repertoires in cytomegalovirus infection. A single record per CDR3 protein comes from TCRdb applying MiXCR to the reads. The sample gives 200,000 to 300,000 distinct CDR3 sequences, approximately 10% of which show up once; roughly 16% is in the top ten. This clonotype was seen a handful of times. The TCR originated in a human donor in good health (CMV status not recorded). Some clones in this sample may be carry-over from other donors' samples. Sequenced sample: PBMCs.

CDR3 sequence (DNA): TGCAGCGTTTCCGGGGGAACAAATCAGCCCCAGCATTTT. It yields the protein CSVSGGTNQPQHF. This chain connects TRBV29-1 to TRBJ1-5, with a tentative D call TRBD1 (5 bases). V lost 5 bases and J 4 bases, leaving 12 bases between the germline ends. Germline CDR1 is SQVTM and CDR2 is ANQGSEA. This CDR3 has 13 amino acids.